This T cell receptor (beta chain) was sequenced for a study of regulatory T cells in long-lasting Graves disease. After removal of 0 bases from V and 2 bases from J, the junction contained 5 bases not matched to a gene. CDR3 length: 16 amino acids. Germline lookup yields CDR1 DFQATT and CDR2 SNEGSKA (reference sequence). This sample's time point: newly diagnosed GD, antithyroid drugs for less than 3 months. The TCR library used RNA extracted from PBMCs. Arm-PCR of CDR3 regions and iRepertoire HTBI primers were the basis on which TCR beta libraries were built. TCRdb re-derived calls from the multiplex PCR reads in MiXCR, one entry per CDR3 protein. The data show 580,000 or so distinct CDR3 sequences, about 15% seen once. Concerning this clonotype itself: Its antigen remains unidentified.

Overall study results and limits: Lower TCR diversity was seen in persistent Graves' patients than in newly diagnosed ones.

The same data also contributed to another study, on T cells in Graves' hyperthyroidism and ophthalmopathy. Turning to that study: Researchers found most expanded thyroid clonotypes above 0.001 in blood as well.

The sample consisted of peripheral blood mononuclear cells (PBMCs), taken at new diagnosis, from a patient treated with antithyroid drugs. The chain recombines TRBV20-1 with TRBJ1-3; TRBD1 matches at 9 bases. The receptor comes from a young man with Graves disease. This CDR3 is CSARDSGDRAGNTIYF. CDR3 sequence (DNA): TGCAGTGCTAGAGATTCTGGGGACAGGGCTGGAAACACCATATATTTT.